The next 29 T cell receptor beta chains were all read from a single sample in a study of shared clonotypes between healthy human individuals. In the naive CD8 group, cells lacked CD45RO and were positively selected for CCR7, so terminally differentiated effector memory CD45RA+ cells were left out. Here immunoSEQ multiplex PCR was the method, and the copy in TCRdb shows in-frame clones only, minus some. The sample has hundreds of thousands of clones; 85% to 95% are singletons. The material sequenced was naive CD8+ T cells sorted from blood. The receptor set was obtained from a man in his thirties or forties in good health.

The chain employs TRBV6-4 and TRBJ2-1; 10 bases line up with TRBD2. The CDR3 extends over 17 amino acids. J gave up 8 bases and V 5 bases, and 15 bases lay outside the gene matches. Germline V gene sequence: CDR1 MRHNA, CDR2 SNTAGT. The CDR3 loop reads CASSRLAGVNSGDEQFF. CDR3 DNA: TGTGCCAGCAGTCGTCTAGCGGGAGTCAATAGTGGGGATGAGCAGTTCTTC.

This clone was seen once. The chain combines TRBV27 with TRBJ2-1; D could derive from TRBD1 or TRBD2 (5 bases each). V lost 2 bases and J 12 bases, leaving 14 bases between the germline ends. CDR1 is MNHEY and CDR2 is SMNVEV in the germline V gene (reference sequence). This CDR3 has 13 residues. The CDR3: CASSLPRGRGQFF. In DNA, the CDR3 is TGTGCCAGCAGTTTACCCCGGGGACGGGGGCAGTTCTTC.

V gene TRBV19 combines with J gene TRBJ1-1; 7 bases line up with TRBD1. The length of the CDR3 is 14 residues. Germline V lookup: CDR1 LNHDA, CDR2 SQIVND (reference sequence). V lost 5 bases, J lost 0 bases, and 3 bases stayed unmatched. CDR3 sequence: CASSGQALNTEAFF. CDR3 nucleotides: TGTGCCAGTAGTGGACAGGCCTTGAACACTGAAGCTTTCTTT.

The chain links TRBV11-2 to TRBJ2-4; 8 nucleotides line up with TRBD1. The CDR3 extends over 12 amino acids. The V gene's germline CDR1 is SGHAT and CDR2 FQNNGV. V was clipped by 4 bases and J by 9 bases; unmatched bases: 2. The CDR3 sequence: CASSSTGVIQYF. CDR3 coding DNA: TGTGCCAGCAGCTCGACAGGGGTCATTCAGTACTTC.

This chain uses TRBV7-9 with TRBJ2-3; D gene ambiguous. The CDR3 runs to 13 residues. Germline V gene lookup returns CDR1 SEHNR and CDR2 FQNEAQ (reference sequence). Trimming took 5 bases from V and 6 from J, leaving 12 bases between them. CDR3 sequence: CASSDAPSDTQYF. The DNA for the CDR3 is TGTGCCAGCAGCGACGCCCCTTCGGATACGCAGTATTTT.

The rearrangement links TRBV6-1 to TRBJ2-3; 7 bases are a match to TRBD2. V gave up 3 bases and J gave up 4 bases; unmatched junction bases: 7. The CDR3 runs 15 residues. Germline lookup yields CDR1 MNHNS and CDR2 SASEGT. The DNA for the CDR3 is TGTGCCAGCAGTGACCCGGCGGGAGCGGCAGATACGCAGTATTTT. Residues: CASSDPAGAADTQYF.

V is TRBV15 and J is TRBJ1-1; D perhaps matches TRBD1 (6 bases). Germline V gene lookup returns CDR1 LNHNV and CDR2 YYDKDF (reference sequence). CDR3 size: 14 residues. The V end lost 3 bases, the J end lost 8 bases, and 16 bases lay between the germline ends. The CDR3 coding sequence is TGTGCCACCAGCAGTGCGTTGGGGGGCGCAGAAGCTTTCTTT. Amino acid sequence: CATSSALGGAEAFF.

The CDR3 region has the DNA TGTGCCAGCAGCTCGGACGACGGGCAGCTAGTAGGGACCGGGGAGCTGTTTTTT. Residues: CASSSDDGQLVGTGELFF. This chain joins TRBV11-2 and TRBJ2-2; D gene ambiguous. The CDR3 is made up of 18 amino acids. Germline V gives CDR1 SGHAT, CDR2 FQNNGV. Between the trimmed V and J ends, which lost 4 bases and 5 bases, there was a span of 23 bases.

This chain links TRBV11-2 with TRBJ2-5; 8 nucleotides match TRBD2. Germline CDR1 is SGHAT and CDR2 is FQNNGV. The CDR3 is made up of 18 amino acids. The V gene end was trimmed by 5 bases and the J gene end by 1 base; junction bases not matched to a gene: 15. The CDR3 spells CASSPVSEGLVAQETQYF. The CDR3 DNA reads TGTGCCAGCAGCCCCGTATCCGAGGGACTAGTAGCCCAAGAGACCCAGTACTTC. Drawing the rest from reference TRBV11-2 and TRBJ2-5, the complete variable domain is EAGVAQSPRYKIIEKRQSVAFWCNPISGHATLYWYQQILGQGPKLLIQFQNNGVVDDSQLPKDRFSAERLKGVDSTLKIQPAKLEDSAVYLCASSPVSEGLVAQETQYFGPGTRLLVL.

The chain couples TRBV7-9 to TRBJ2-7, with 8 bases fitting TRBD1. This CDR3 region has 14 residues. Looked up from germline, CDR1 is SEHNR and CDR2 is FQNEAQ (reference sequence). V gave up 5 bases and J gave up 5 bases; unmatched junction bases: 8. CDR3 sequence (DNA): TGTGCCAGCAGCCCTGTGAACAGGGGGGACGAGCAGTACTTC. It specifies CASSPVNRGDEQYF.

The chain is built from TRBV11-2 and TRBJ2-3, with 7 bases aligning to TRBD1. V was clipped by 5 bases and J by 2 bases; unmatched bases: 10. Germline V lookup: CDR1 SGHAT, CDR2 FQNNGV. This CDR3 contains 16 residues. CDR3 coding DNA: TGTGCCAGCAGCGGACGCTCGGGACAGCCCACAGATACGCAGTATTTT. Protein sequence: CASSGRSGQPTDTQYF. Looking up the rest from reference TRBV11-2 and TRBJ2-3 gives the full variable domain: EAGVAQSPRYKIIEKRQSVAFWCNPISGHATLYWYQQILGQGPKLLIQFQNNGVVDDSQLPKDRFSAERLKGVDSTLKIQPAKLEDSAVYLCASSGRSGQPTDTQYFGPGTRLTVL.

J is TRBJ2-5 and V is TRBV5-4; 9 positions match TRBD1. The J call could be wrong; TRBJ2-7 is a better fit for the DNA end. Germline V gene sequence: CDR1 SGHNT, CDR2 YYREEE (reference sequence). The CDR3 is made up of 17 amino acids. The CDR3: CASSLRGLGQGTREQYF. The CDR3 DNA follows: TGTGCCAGCAGCTTGCGGGGTTTGGGACAGGGAACGCGCGAGCAGTACTTC.

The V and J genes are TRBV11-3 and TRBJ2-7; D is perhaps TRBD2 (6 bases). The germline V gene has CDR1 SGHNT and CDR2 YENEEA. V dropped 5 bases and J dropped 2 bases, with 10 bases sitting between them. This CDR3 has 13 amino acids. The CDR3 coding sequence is TGTGCCAGCAGCCTGCGGACTACCTACGAGCAGTACTTC. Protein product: CASSLRTTYEQYF. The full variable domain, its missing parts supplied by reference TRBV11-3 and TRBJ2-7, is EAGVVQSPRYKIIEKKQPVAFWCNPISGHNTLYWYLQNLGQGPELLIRYENEEAVDDSQLPKDRFSAERLKGVDSTLKIQPAELGDSAVYLCASSLRTTYEQYFGPGTRLTVT.

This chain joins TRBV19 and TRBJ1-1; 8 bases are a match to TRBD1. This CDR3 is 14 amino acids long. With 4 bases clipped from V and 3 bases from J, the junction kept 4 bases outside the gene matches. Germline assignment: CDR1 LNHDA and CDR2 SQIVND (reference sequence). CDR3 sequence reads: CASSSRTGYTEAFF. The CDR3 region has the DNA TGTGCCAGTAGTAGTCGGACAGGGTACACTGAAGCTTTCTTT.

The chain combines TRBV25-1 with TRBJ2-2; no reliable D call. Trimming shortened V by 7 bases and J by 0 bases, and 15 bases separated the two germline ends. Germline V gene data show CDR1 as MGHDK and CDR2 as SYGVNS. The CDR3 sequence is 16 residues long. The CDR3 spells CASTRSELTNTGELFF. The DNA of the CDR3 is TGTGCCAGCACCAGGTCCGAGCTGACGAACACCGGGGAGCTGTTTTTT. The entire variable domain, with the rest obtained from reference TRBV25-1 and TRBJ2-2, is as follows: EADIYQTPRYLVIGTGKKITLECSQTMGHDKMYWYQQDPGMELHLIHYSYGVNSTEKGDLSSESTVSRIRTEHFPLTLESARPSHTSQYLCASTRSELTNTGELFFGEGSRLTVL.

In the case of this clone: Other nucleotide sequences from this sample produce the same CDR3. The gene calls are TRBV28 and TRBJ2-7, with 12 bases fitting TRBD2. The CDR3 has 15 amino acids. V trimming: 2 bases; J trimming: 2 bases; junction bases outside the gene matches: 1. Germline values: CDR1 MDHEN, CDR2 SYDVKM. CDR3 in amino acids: CASSLGLAGTYEQYF. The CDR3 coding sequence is TGTGCCAGCAGTTTAGGACTAGCGGGGACCTACGAGCAGTACTTC. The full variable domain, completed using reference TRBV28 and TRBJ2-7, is DVKVTQSSRYLVKRTGEKVFLECVQDMDHENMFWYRQDPGLGLRLIYFSYDVKMKEKGDIPEGYSVSREKKERFSLILESASTNQTSMYLCASSLGLAGTYEQYFGPGTRLTVT.

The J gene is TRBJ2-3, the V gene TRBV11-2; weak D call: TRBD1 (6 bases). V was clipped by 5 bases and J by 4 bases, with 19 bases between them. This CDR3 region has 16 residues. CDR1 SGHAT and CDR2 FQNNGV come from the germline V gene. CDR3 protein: CASSPVAGPGADTQYF. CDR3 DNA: TGTGCCAGCAGCCCAGTGGCCGGGCCAGGGGCAGATACGCAGTATTTT. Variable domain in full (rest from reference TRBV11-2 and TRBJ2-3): EAGVAQSPRYKIIEKRQSVAFWCNPISGHATLYWYQQILGQGPKLLIQFQNNGVVDDSQLPKDRFSAERLKGVDSTLKIQPAKLEDSAVYLCASSPVAGPGADTQYFGPGTRLTVL.

CDR3 loop: CSVGVGGYGYTF. In DNA, the CDR3 is TGCAGCGTCGGGGTGGGGGGCTATGGCTACACCTTC. The chain joins TRBV29-1 to TRBJ1-2; a possible D gene is TRBD1 (5 bases). Germline-derived CDR1 and CDR2 are SQVTM and ANQGSEA. The CDR3 runs to 12 residues. Trimming removed 6 bases at V and 4 bases at J, with 12 bases between.

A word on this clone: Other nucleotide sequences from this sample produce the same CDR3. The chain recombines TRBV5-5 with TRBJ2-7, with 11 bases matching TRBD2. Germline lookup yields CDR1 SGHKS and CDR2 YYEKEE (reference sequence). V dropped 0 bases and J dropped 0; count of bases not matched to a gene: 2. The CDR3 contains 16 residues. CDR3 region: CASSLGTSGRSYEQYF. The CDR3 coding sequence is TGTGCCAGCAGCTTGGGGACTAGCGGGCGCTCCTACGAGCAGTACTTC.

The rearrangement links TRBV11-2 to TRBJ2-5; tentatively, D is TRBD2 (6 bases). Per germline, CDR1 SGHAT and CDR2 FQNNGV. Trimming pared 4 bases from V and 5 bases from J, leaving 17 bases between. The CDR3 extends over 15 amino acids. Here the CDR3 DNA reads TGTGCCAGCAGCTCATGGGACTTCTCTGGGGAGACCCAGTACTTC. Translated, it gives CASSSWDFSGETQYF.

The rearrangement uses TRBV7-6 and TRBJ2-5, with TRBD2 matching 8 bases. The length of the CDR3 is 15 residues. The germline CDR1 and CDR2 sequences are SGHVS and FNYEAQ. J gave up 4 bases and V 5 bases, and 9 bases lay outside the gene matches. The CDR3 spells CASSPGGLVPETQYF. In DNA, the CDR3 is TGTGCCAGCAGCCCCGGGGGACTAGTGCCAGAGACCCAGTACTTC.

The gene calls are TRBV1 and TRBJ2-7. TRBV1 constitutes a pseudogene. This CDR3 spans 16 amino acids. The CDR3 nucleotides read TGCACCAGCAGCCAACCCCCAGATAGACGGTTCTACGAGCAGTACTTC. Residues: CTSSQPPDRRFYEQYF.

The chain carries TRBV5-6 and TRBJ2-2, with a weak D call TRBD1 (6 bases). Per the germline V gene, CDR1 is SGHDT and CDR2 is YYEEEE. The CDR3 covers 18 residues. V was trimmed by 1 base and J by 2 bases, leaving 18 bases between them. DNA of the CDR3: TGTGCCAGCAGCTTGAGTTTAGAGGGACACAAAAACACCGGGGAGCTGTTTTTT. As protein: CASSLSLEGHKNTGELFF.

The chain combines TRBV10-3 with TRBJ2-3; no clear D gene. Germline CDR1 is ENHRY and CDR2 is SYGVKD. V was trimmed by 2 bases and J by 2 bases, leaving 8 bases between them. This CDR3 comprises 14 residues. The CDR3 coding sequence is TGTGCCATCAGTGAGAGGACCCTCACAGATACGCAGTATTTT. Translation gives CAISERTLTDTQYF.

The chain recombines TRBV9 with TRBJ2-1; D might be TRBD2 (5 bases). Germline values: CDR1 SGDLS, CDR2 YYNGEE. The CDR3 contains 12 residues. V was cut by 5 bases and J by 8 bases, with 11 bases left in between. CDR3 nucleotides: TGTGCCAGCAGGGCGGGCTCGGATGAGCAGTTCTTC. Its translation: CASRAGSDEQFF. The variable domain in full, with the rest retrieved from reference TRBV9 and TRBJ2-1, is DSGVTQTPKHLITATGQRVTLRCSPRSGDLSVYWYQQSLDQGLQFLIQYYNGEERAKGNILERFSAQQFPDLHSELNLSSLELGDSALYFCASRAGSDEQFFGPGTRLTVL.

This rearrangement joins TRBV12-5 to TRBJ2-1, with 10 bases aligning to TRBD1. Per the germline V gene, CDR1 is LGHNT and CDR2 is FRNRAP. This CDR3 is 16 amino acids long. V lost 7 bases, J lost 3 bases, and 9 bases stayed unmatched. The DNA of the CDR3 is TGTGCTAGTGCCGACTCGGGACAGGGGTTCTACAATGAGCAGTTCTTC. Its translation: CASADSGQGFYNEQFF.

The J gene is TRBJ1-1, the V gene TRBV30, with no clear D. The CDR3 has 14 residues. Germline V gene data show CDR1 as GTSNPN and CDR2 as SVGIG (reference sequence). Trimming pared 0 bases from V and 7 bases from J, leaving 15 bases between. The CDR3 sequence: CAWSVQSLLREAFF. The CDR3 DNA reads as TGTGCCTGGAGTGTACAGTCGTTGCTCCGTGAAGCTTTCTTT. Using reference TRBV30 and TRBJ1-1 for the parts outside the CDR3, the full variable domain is SQTIHQWPATLVQPVGSPLSLECTVEGTSNPNLYWYRQAAGRGLQLLFYSVGIGQISSEVPQNLSASRPQDRQFILSSKKLLLSDSGFYLCAWSVQSLLREAFFGQGTRLTVV.

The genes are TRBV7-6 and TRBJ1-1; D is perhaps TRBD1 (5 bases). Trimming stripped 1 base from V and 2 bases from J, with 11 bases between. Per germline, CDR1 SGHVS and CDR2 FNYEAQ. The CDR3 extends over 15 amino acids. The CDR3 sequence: CASSLGDGDNTEAFF. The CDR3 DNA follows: TGTGCCAGCAGCTTAGGTGACGGGGACAACACTGAAGCTTTCTTT.

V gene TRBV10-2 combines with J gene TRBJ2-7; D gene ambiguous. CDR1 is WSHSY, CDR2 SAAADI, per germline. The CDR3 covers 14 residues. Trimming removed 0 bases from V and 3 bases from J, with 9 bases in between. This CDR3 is CASSESESSYEQYF. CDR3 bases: TGCGCCAGCAGTGAGTCGGAAAGCAGCTACGAGCAGTACTTC.